The T cell receptor (beta chain) described here comes from a study of Ad26.COV2.S vaccination and SARS-CoV-2 variants. Study-wide findings and caveats: Substantial breadth was reportedly displayed by spike-specific CD8+ and CD4+ T cell responses after vaccination.

With respect to this clone: What it recognizes is unknown.

As for treatment: around 19 received Ad26.COV2.S at low or high dose, single or two shots; five or six received placebo; per-sample allocation not given. Following the first vaccine or placebo injection, samples were taken on day 63. Whoever gave the sample was an adult aged 18-55 years in Boston. Sequencing was performed with immunoSEQ multiplex PCR; in TCRdb, only in-frame clones are kept and a portion is missing. The profile shows about 450,000 clones, roughly nine tenths of them singletons. CDR3 length: 19 residues. V dropped 2 bases and J dropped 2 bases, with 20 bases sitting between them. Germline assignment: CDR1 SGHTS and CDR2 YDEGEE.

This TCR derives from a person between 18 and 59 years old who received the Ad26.COV2.S COVID-19 vaccine or a placebo. Specimen: peripheral blood, collected in a trial of Ad26.COV2.S vaccine versus placebo. The gene calls are TRBV5-8 and TRBJ2-6; a weak D match, TRBD1 (6 bases). Here the CDR3 reads CASSLSTTGFGAGANVLTF. Written as DNA, the CDR3 is TGTGCCAGCAGCTTATCAACCACAGGGTTCGGAGCTGGGGCCAACGTCCTGACTTTC.